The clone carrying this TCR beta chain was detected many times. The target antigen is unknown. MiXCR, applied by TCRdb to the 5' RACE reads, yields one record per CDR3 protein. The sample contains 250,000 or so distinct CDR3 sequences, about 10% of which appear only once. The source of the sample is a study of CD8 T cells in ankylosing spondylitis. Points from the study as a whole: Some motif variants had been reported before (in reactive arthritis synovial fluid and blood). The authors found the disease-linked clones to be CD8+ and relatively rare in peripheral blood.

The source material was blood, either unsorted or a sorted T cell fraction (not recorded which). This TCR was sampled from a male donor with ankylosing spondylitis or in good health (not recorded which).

CDR3 nucleotides: TGTGCCAGCAAGCTCCGTTATTCTACCTGGGGCTACACCTTC. This sequence encodes CASKLRYSTWGYTF. This rearrangement joins TRBV2 to TRBJ1-2; D is ambiguous. From germline, CDR1 is SNHLY and CDR2 FYNNEI. CDR3 length: 14 residues. With 7 bases removed from V and 8 bases from J, the gap between germline ends came to 20 bases.